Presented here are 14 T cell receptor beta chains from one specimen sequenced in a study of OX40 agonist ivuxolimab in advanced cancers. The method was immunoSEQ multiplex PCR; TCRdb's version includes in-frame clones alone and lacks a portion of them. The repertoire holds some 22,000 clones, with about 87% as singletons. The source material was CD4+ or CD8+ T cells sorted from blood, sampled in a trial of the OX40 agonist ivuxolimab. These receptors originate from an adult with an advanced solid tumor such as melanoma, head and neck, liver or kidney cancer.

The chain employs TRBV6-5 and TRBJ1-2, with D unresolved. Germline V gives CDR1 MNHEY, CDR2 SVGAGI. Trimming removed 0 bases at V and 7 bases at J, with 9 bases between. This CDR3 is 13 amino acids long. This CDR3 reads CASSYSTLGGYTF. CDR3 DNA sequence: TGTGCCAGCAGTTACTCGACTTTGGGTGGCTACACCTTC.

This CDR3 is CASSFRTVDEQFF. In DNA, the CDR3 is TGTGCCAGCAGCTTTCGGACAGTGGATGAGCAGTTCTTC. This chain links TRBV7-8 with TRBJ2-1; D is perhaps TRBD1 (6 bases). V was shortened by 3 bases and J by 8 bases, with 11 bases between the two germline ends. CDR3 length: 13 amino acids. The germline V gene encodes CDR1 SGHVS and CDR2 FQNEAQ.

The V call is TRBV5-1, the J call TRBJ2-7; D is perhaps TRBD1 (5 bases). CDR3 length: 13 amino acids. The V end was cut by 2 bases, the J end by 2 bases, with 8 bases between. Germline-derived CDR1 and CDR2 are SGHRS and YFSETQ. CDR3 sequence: CASSLEGAYEQYF. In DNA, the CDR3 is TGCGCCAGCAGCTTAGAAGGGGCCTACGAGCAGTACTTC.

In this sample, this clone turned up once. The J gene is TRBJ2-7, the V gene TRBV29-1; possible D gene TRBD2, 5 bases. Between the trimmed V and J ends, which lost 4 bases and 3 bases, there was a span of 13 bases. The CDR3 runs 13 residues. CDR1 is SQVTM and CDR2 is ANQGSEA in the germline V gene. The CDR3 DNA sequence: TGCAGCGTTGCTCTCCCGGGGAGCTACGAGCAGTACTTC. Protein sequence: CSVALPGSYEQYF.

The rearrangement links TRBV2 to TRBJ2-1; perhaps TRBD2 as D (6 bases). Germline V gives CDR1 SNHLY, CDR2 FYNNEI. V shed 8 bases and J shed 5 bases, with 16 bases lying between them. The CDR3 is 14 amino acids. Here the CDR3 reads CASEAGNPNNEQFF. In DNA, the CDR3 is TGTGCCAGCGAGGCGGGGAATCCTAACAATGAGCAGTTCTTC.

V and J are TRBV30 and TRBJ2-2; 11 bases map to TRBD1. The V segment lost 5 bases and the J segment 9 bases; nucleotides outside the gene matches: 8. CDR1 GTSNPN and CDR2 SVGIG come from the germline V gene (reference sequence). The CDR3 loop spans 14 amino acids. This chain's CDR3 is CAWGLGQGARELFF. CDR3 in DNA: TGTGCCTGGGGTCTTGGACAGGGGGCGAGGGAGCTGTTTTTT.

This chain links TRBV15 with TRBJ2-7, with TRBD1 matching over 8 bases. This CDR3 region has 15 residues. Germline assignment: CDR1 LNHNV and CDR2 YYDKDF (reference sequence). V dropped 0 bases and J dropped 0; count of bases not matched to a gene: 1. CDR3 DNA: TGTGCCACCAGCAGAGAAACAGGGGGCTCCTACGAGCAGTACTTC. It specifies CATSRETGGSYEQYF.

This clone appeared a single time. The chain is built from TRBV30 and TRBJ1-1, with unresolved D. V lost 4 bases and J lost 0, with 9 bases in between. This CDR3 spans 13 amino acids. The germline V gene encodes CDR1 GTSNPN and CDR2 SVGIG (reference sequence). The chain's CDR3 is CAWKAGLNTEAFF. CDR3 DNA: TGTGCCTGGAAGGCCGGGTTGAACACTGAAGCTTTCTTT. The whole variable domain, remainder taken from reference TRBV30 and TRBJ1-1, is SQTIHQWPATLVQPVGSPLSLECTVEGTSNPNLYWYRQAAGRGLQLLFYSVGIGQISSEVPQNLSASRPQDRQFILSSKKLLLSDSGFYLCAWKAGLNTEAFFGQGTRLTVV.

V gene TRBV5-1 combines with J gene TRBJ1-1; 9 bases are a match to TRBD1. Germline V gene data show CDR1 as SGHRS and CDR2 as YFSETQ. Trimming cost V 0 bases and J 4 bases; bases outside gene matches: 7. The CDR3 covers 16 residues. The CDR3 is CASSLGDREIGTEAFF. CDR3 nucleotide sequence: TGCGCCAGCAGCTTGGGGGACAGGGAGATTGGCACTGAAGCTTTCTTT.

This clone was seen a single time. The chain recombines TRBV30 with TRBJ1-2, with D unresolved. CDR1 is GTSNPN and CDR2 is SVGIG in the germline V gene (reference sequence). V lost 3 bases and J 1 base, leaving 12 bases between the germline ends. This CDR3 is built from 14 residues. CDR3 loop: CAWREGYLNYGYTF. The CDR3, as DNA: TGTGCCTGGAGAGAAGGTTACCTTAACTATGGCTACACCTTC.

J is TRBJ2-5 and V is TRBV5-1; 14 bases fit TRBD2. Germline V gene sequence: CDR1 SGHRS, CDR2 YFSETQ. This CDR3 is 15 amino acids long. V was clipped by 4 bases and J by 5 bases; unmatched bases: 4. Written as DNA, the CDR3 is TGCGCCAGCAGCGGAGGACTAGCGGGGGGTGAGACCCAGTACTTC. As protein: CASSGGLAGGETQYF.

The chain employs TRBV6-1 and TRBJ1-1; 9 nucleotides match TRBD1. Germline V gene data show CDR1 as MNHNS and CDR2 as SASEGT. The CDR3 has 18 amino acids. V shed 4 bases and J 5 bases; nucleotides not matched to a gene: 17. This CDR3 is CASSARGVTGGRWTEAFF. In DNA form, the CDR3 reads TGTGCCAGCAGTGCCCGAGGGGTGACAGGGGGAAGGTGGACTGAAGCTTTCTTT.

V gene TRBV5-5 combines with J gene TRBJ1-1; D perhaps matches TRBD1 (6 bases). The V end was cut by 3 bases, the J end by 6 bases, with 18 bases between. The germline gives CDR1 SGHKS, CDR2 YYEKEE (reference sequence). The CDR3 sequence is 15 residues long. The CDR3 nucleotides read TGTGCCAGCAGCTGGACAGCGACCGACCCAGCTGAAGCTTTCTTT. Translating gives CASSWTATDPAEAFF.

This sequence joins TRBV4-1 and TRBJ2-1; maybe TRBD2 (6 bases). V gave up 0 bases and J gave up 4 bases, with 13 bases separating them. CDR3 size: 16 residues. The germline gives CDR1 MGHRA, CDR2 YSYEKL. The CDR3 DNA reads TGCGCCAGCAGCCAAGAAAGCCTAGCGACGTACAATGAGCAGTTCTTC. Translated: CASSQESLATYNEQFF.